The 25 T cell receptor beta chains below were found in one sample sequenced in a study of human T cells and chemical hapten exposure. Indicated time point: pre-sensitization, week 0. Described treatment: therapeutic diphenylcyclopropenone sensitization with weekly scalp DPC. RNA extraction used unfractionated whole blood as the source of total RNA. A single record per CDR3 protein comes from TCRdb applying MiXCR to the RACE reads. Counted here are roughly 50,000 distinct CDR3 sequences, about 9.6% occurring once; the ten biggest clones make up around a tenth. The starting material was whole blood, obtained in connection with sensitization to the hapten diphenylcyclopropenone (DPC). The receptors come from a woman in her twenties or thirties with alopecia areata. Some clones in this sample may be carry-over from other donors' samples.

The chain is built from TRBV2 and TRBJ2-7, with D unresolved. The ends were cut back, 4 bases at V and 4 bases at J, with 8 bases in the middle. The germline V gene has CDR1 SNHLY and CDR2 FYNNEI. This CDR3 has 12 amino acids. For the CDR3, the DNA is TGTGCCAGCAGTGCTTGTGGGTACGAGCAGTACTTC. Encoded protein: CASSACGYEQYF.

This clonotype was counted ten times or more. The chain carries TRBV2 and TRBJ1-3, with D unresolved. CDR1 is SNHLY, CDR2 FYNNEI, per germline. The length of the CDR3 is 14 residues. Trimming removed 4 bases at V and 2 bases at J, with 9 bases between. In DNA form, the CDR3 reads TGTGCCAGCAGTGCAAAGCTGACTGGAAACACCATATATTTT. It translates to CASSAKLTGNTIYF.

This clonotype was counted a few times. V is TRBV2 and J is TRBJ1-4; possible D gene TRBD1, 6 bases. The ends were cut back, 5 bases at V and 5 bases at J, with 18 bases in the middle. There are 16 residues in the CDR3. Germline values: CDR1 SNHLY, CDR2 FYNNEI. The CDR3 DNA sequence: TGTGCCAGCAGTCCCCAGACTTTTGGGGGCAATGAAAAACTGTTTTTT. This gives the protein CASSPQTFGGNEKLFF.

The chain joins TRBV5-4 to TRBJ1-2; D possibly corresponds to TRBD1 (5 bases). Germline lookup yields CDR1 SGHNT and CDR2 YYREEE (reference sequence). The CDR3 is 14 residues long. Trimming cost V 0 bases and J 8 bases, with 14 bases left between them. The chain's CDR3 is CASSLARQGDGYTF. Here the CDR3 DNA reads TGTGCCAGCAGCTTGGCCCGGCAGGGTGACGGCTACACCTTC.

This clonotype came up many times. The rearrangement joins TRBV12-3 or TRBV12-4 to TRBJ1-6; D is uncertain. The CDR3 length is 12 residues. The V end lost 3 bases, the J end lost 6 bases, and 3 bases lay between the germline ends. Here the CDR3 reads CASSFGNSPLHF. As DNA, the CDR3 is TGTGCCAGCAGTTTCGGTAATTCACCCCTCCACTTT.

Ten or more counts support this clonotype. The chain is built from TRBV7-9 and TRBJ1-3, with 7 positions matching TRBD1. V lost 2 bases, J lost 2 bases, and 3 bases stayed unmatched. This CDR3 comprises 15 residues. Germline-derived CDR1 and CDR2 are SEHNR and FQNEAQ (reference sequence). The CDR3 region has the DNA TGTGCCAGCAGCTTAACAGGGGTCCCTGGAAACACCATATATTTT. This translates into CASSLTGVPGNTIYF.

This clonotype was recorded at least ten times. The chain recombines TRBV11-2 with TRBJ2-3, with 7 bases fitting TRBD1. Germline V gene data show CDR1 as SGHAT and CDR2 as FQNNGV. This CDR3 is built from 17 residues. Unmatched junction bases numbered 11, after V lost 5 bases and J lost 0 bases. The CDR3 spells CASSPRGTVYSTDTQYF. CDR3 bases: TGTGCCAGCAGCCCTAGGGGGACAGTTTATAGCACAGATACGCAGTATTTT. The whole variable domain, remainder taken from reference TRBV11-2 and TRBJ2-3, is EAGVAQSPRYKIIEKRQSVAFWCNPISGHATLYWYQQILGQGPKLLIQFQNNGVVDDSQLPKDRFSAERLKGVDSTLKIQPAKLEDSAVYLCASSPRGTVYSTDTQYFGPGTRLTVL.

This clonotype turned up a few times. The chain combines TRBV6-2 or TRBV6-3 with TRBJ2-2; TRBD1 matches at 7 bases. With 7 bases clipped from V and 4 bases from J, the junction kept 6 bases outside the gene matches. The germline V gene has CDR1 MNHEY and CDR2 SVGEGT. This CDR3 spans 14 amino acids. CDR3 DNA sequence: TGTGCCAGCACCGACGACAGGGTCACCGGGGAGCTGTTTTTT. Its protein is CASTDDRVTGELFF.

J is TRBJ2-7 and V is TRBV24-1, with D unresolved. With 8 bases removed from V and 2 bases from J, the gap between germline ends came to 15 bases. The CDR3 is 14 amino acids. Germline V gene lookup returns CDR1 KGHDR and CDR2 SFDVKD. CDR3 loop: CATTPPDGPYEQYF. The CDR3 DNA reads as TGTGCCACCACCCCCCCGGACGGACCCTACGAGCAGTACTTC.

This clonotype was counted at least ten times. This chain connects TRBV7-2 to TRBJ1-3, with D possibly being TRBD1 (5 bases). Germline lookup yields CDR1 SGHTA and CDR2 FQGNSA. V shed 0 bases and J shed 4 bases, with 10 bases lying between them. The CDR3 length is 15 residues. The CDR3 region has the DNA TGTGCCAGCAGCTTAGCGGGACCAGCAGGAAACACCATATATTTT. It codes for CASSLAGPAGNTIYF.

The J gene is TRBJ2-6, the V gene TRBV30, with D perhaps matching TRBD1 or TRBD2 (5 bases each). The CDR3 spans 15 residues. V was shortened by 3 bases and J by 7 bases, with 16 bases between the two germline ends. The germline CDR1 and CDR2 sequences are GTSNPN and SVGIG (reference sequence). In nucleotides, the CDR3 is TGTGCCTGGAGCCATACAGGAGGAAGAGCCAACGTCCTGACTTTC. Amino acids: CAWSHTGGRANVLTF.

The rearrangement uses TRBV2 and TRBJ2-5; the D gene is possibly TRBD2 (6 bases). In germline, CDR1 is SNHLY, CDR2 FYNNEI. This CDR3 is 14 amino acids long. With 3 bases removed from V and 5 bases from J, the gap between germline ends came to 13 bases. CDR3 sequence (DNA): TGTGCCAGCAGTGACTCCCTCCGGGGGGAGACCCAGTACTTC. It yields the protein CASSDSLRGETQYF. The variable domain in full, completed from reference TRBV2 and TRBJ2-5, reads EPEVTQTPSHQVTQMGQEVILRCVPISNHLYFYWYRQILGQKVEFLVSFYNNEISEKSEIFDDQFSVERPDGSNFTLKIRSTKLEDSAMYFCASSDSLRGETQYFGPGTRLLVL.

This clonotype was counted between two and nine times. The rearrangement links TRBV6-1 to TRBJ1-1; D gene uncertain. CDR1 is MNHNS, CDR2 SASEGT, per germline. The CDR3 is made up of 13 amino acids. Trimming stripped 4 bases from V and 4 bases from J, with 10 bases between. The CDR3 coding sequence is TGTGCCAGCAGTGTTAAGGGTCGCACTGAAGCTTTCTTT. Its translation is CASSVKGRTEAFF.

The V gene is TRBV6-5, the J gene TRBJ2-1; no clear D gene. The germline V gene has CDR1 MNHEY and CDR2 SVGAGI. Trimming removed 6 bases from V and 7 bases from J, with 16 bases in between. CDR3 length equals 14 residues. CDR3 sequence: CASSLTPLGNEQFF. CDR3 DNA sequence: TGTGCCAGCAGCTTGACACCCCTTGGGAATGAGCAGTTCTTC.

This clonotype was seen repeatedly, ten times or more. V and J are TRBV29-1 and TRBJ2-7, with 9 bases identical to TRBD1. CDR3 length: 13 residues. CDR1 and CDR2 (germline): SQVTM, ANQGSEA. V lost 6 bases to trimming and J lost 2 bases; unmatched junction nucleotides: 5. CDR3 DNA: TGCAGCGTACCGGGACAGGGTGCCTACGAGCAGTACTTC. Protein sequence: CSVPGQGAYEQYF.

This chain joins TRBV7-2 and TRBJ2-5; 12 positions match TRBD2. The J segment lost 1 base and the V segment lost 3 bases, leaving 9 bases of the junction unmatched. Germline values: CDR1 SGHTA, CDR2 FQGNSA. This CDR3 has 18 amino acids. CDR3 sequence reads: CASSFQTSGGPIQETQYF. DNA for the CDR3: TGTGCCAGCAGCTTCCAGACTAGCGGGGGACCTATCCAAGAGACCCAGTACTTC.

This clonotype was seen more than once but under ten times. The J gene is TRBJ2-3, the V gene TRBV4-3; 8 nucleotides match TRBD2. This CDR3 has 16 residues. V shed 1 base and J 3 bases; nucleotides not matched to a gene: 6. Germline values: CDR1 LGHNA, CDR2 YSLEER. CDR3 in amino acids: CASSQGGGRKTDTQYF. The CDR3 DNA reads as TGCGCCAGCAGCCAAGGGGGCGGGAGGAAGACAGATACGCAGTATTTT.

In this sample, this clonotype turned up many times. This chain uses TRBV30 with TRBJ1-5, with D unresolved. The germline V and J ends were trimmed by 0 bases and 5 bases, with 17 bases remaining between them. The germline V gene has CDR1 GTSNPN and CDR2 SVGIG (reference sequence). The CDR3 extends over 16 amino acids. The CDR3 spells CAWSVPGPMGDQPQHF. CDR3 bases: TGTGCCTGGAGTGTACCGGGTCCGATGGGTGATCAGCCCCAGCATTTT.

This clonotype was seen a handful of times. J is TRBJ2-5 and V is TRBV30, with 9 bases that match TRBD2. Germline V lookup: CDR1 GTSNPN, CDR2 SVGIG (reference sequence). V lost 8 bases and J lost 5; bases outside the gene matches: 6. The CDR3 sequence is 12 residues long. The CDR3 reads CAGTSSLETQYF. The CDR3 bases are TGTGCCGGGACTAGCTCTTTGGAGACCCAGTACTTC.

This clonotype came up a few times. The chain recombines TRBV12-3 or TRBV12-4 with TRBJ2-7, with 10 bases lining up with TRBD1. The CDR3 covers 14 residues. V lost 4 bases, J lost 3 bases, and 3 bases stayed unmatched. The CDR3 DNA is TGTGCCAGCAGTTCGACAGGGGGCAGCTACGAGCAGTACTTC. Amino acid sequence: CASSSTGGSYEQYF.

This clonotype occurred many times. V usage is TRBV7-2 and J usage is TRBJ2-3, with 8 bases lining up with TRBD2. The CDR3 runs 17 residues. Germline values: CDR1 SGHTA, CDR2 FQGNSA. V lost 3 bases, J lost 4 bases, and 12 bases stayed unmatched. CDR3 nucleotide sequence: TGTGCCAGCAGCTTCCTAGCCGGGGGGGGCCGAGCAGATACGCAGTATTTT. Its translation is CASSFLAGGGRADTQYF.

This clonotype was recorded at least ten times. This chain uses TRBV12-3 or TRBV12-4 with TRBJ2-2, with D maybe TRBD1 (5 bases). This CDR3 region has 15 residues. Trimming shortened V by 5 bases and J by 4 bases, and 14 bases separated the two germline ends. The chain's CDR3 is CASSDSTGRTGELFF. The CDR3 coding sequence is TGTGCCAGCAGTGACTCAACAGGTCGCACCGGGGAGCTGTTTTTT.

The gene calls are TRBV5-1 and TRBJ2-2, with D hard to call. The ends were cut back, 2 bases at V and 3 bases at J, with 8 bases in the middle. The CDR3 is 14 amino acids. Germline V gene lookup returns CDR1 SGHRS and CDR2 YFSETQ. CDR3 amino acids: CASSFEYYTGELFF. The CDR3 coding sequence is TGCGCCAGCAGCTTCGAGTACTACACCGGGGAGCTGTTTTTT.

This clonotype was picked up a small number of times. The chain couples TRBV6-1 to TRBJ1-1, with D perhaps matching TRBD1 (5 bases). The V gene's germline CDR1 is MNHNS and CDR2 SASEGT. Trimming pared 2 bases from V and 4 bases from J, leaving 14 bases between. The CDR3 has 15 residues. CDR3 sequence reads: CASSESGDESTEAFF. The CDR3, as DNA: TGTGCCAGCAGTGAATCGGGGGATGAGAGCACTGAAGCTTTCTTT.

The V call is TRBV7-2, the J call TRBJ2-1; 7 bases are shared with TRBD1. There are 16 residues in the CDR3. The germline V gene encodes CDR1 SGHTA and CDR2 FQGNSA. J lost 0 bases, V lost 7 bases, and 9 bases had no gene match. CDR3 residues: CASTTAGGGSYNEQFF. CDR3 DNA sequence: TGTGCCAGCACCACCGCAGGGGGTGGCTCCTACAATGAGCAGTTCTTC.